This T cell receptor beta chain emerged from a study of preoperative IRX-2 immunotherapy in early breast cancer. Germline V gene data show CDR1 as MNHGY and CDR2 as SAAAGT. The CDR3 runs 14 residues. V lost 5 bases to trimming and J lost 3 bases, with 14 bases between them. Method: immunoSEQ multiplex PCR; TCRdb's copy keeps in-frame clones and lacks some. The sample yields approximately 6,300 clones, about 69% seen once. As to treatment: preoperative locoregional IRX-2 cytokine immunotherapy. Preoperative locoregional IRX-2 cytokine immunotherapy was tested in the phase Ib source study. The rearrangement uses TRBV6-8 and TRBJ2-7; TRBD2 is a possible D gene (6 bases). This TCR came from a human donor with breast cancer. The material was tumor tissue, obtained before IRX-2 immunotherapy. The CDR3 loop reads CASSPRGSGYEQYF. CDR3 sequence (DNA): TGTGCCAGCAGTCCTCGCGGTAGCGGCTACGAGCAGTACTTC.